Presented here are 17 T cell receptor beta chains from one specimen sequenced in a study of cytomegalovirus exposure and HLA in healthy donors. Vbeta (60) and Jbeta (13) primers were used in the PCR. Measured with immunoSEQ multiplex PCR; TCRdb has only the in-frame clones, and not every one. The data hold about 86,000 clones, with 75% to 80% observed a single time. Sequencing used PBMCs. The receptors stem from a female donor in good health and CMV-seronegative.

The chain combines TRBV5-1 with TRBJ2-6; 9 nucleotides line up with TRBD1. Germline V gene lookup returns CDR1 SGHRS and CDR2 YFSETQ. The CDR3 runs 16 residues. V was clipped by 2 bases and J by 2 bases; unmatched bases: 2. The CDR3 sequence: CASSLQGAPGANVLTF. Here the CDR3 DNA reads TGCGCCAGCAGCTTACAGGGGGCGCCTGGGGCCAACGTCCTGACTTTC. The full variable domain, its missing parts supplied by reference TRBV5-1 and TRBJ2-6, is KAGVTQTPRYLIKTRGQQVTLSCSPISGHRSVSWYQQTPGQGLQFLFEYFSETQRNKGNFPGRFSGRQFSNSRSEMNVSTLELGDSALYLCASSLQGAPGANVLTFGAGSRLTVL.

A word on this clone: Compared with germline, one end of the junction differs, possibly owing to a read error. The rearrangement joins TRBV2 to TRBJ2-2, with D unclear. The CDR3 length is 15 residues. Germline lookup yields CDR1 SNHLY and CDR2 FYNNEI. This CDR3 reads CASREGSGNTGELFF. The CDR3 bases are TGTGCCAGCAGGGAAGGGTCGGGGAACACCGGGGAGCTGTTTTTT.

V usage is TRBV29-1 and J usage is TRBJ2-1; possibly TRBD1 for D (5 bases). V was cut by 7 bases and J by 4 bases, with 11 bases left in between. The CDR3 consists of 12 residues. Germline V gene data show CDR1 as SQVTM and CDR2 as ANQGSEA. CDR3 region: CSAAGSYNEQFF. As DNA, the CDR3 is TGCAGCGCCGCAGGGTCTTACAATGAGCAGTTCTTC.

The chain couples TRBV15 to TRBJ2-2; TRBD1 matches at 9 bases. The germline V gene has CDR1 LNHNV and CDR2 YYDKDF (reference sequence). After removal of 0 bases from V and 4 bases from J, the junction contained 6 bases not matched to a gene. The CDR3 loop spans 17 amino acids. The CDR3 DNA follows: TGTGCCACCAGCAGAGAGGCCGGGACAGGGACCACCGGGGAGCTGTTTTTT. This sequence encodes CATSREAGTGTTGELFF.

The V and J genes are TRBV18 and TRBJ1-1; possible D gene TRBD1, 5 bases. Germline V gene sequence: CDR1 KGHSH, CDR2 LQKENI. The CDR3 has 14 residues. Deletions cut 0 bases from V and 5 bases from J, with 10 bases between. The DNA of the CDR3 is TGTGCCAGCTCACCACCCGGGGGGTGGACTGAAGCTTTCTTT. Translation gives CASSPPGGWTEAFF.

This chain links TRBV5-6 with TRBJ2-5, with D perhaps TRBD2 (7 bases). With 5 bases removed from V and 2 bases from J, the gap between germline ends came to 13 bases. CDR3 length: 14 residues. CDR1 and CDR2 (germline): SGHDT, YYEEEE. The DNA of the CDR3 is TGTGCCAGCAGTCGGGGGGCAGGGCAAGAGACCCAGTACTTC. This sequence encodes CASSRGAGQETQYF.

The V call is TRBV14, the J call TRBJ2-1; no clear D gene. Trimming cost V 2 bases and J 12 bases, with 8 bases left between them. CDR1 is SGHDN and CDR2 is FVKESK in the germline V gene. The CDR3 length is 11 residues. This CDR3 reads CASSQNSGQFF. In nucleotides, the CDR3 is TGTGCCAGCAGCCAAAACTCAGGGCAGTTCTTC.

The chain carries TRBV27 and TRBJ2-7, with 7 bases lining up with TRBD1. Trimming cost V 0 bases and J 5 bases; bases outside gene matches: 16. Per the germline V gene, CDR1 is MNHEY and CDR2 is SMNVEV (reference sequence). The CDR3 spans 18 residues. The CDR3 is CASSLSLSGTALWDEQYF. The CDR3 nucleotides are TGTGCCAGCAGTTTATCTCTCTCCGGGACAGCGCTTTGGGACGAGCAGTACTTC.

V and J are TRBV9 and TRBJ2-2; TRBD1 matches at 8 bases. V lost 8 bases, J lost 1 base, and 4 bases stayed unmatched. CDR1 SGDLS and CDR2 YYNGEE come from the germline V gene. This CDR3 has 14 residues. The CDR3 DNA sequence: TGTGCCAGTCAGGGGGCAAGGAACACCGGGGAGCTGTTTTTT. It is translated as CASQGARNTGELFF.

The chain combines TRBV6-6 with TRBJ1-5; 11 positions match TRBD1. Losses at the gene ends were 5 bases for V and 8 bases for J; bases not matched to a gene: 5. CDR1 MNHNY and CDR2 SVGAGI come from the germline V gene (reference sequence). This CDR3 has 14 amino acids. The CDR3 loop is CASSDGTGGEPQHF. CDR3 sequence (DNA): TGTGCCAGCAGTGACGGGACAGGGGGGGAGCCCCAGCATTTT.

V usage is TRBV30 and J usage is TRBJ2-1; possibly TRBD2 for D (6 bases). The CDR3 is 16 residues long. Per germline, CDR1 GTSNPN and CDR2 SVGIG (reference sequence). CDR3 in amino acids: CSGTRPMAGTYNEQFF. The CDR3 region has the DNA TGTTCTGGGACCCGTCCCATGGCGGGAACCTACAATGAGCAGTTCTTC.

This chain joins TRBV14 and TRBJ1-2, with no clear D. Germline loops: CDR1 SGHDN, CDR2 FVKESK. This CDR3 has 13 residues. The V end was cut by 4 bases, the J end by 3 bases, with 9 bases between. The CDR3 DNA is TGTGCCAGCAGCCCCGACTATGACTATGGCTACACCTTC. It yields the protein CASSPDYDYGYTF. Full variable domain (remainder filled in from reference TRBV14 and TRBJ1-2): EAGVTQFPSHSVIEKGQTVTLRCDPISGHDNLYWYRRVMGKEIKFLLHFVKESKQDESGMPNNRFLAERTGGTYSTLKVQPAELEDSGVYFCASSPDYDYGYTFGSGTRLTVV.

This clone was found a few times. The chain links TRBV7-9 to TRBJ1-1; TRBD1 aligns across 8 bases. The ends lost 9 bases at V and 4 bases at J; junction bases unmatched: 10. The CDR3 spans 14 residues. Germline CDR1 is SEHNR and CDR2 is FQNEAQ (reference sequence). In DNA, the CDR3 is TGTGCCAGTCGGACAGGGACGGAAAGCACTGAAGCTTTCTTT. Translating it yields CASRTGTESTEAFF. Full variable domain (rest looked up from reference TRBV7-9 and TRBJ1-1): DTGVSQNPRHKITKRGQNVTFRCDPISEHNRLYWYRQTLGQGPEFLTYFQNEAQLEKSRLLSDRFSAERPKGSFSTLEIQRTEQGDSAMYLCASRTGTESTEAFFGQGTRLTVV.

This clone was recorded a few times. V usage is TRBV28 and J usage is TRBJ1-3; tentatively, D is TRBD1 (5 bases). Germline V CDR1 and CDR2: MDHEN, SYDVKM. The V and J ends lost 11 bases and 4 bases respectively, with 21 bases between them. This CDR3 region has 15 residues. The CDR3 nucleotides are TGTGCCGCGGGGGAATCGAGGGCAGGGGGAAACACCATATATTTT. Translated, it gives CAAGESRAGGNTIYF.

The CDR3 DNA reads TGTGCCATCAGTGATTACACCCGGGACAATGGAGAGACCCAGTACTTC. It codes for CAISDYTRDNGETQYF. This chain uses TRBV10-3 with TRBJ2-5, with D maybe TRBD1 (6 bases). CDR3 length: 16 amino acids. V lost 3 bases, J lost 4 bases, and 18 bases lay in between. Germline CDR1 ENHRY, CDR2 SYGVKD.

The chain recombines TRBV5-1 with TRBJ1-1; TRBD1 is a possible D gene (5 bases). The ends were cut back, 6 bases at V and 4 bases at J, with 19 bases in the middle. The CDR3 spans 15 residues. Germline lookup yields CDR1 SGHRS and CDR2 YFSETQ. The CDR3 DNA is TGCGCCAGCAACCTCGGGGGGACTGGGGGCACTGAAGCTTTCTTT. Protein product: CASNLGGTGGTEAFF.

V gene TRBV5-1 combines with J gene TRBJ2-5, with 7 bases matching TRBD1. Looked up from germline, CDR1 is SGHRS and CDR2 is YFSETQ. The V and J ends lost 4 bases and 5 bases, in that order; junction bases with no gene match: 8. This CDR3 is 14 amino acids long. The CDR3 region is CASSIRDSSETQYF. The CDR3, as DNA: TGCGCCAGCAGCATCCGGGACAGCAGCGAGACCCAGTACTTC. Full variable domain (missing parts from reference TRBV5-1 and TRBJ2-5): KAGVTQTPRYLIKTRGQQVTLSCSPISGHRSVSWYQQTPGQGLQFLFEYFSETQRNKGNFPGRFSGRQFSNSRSEMNVSTLELGDSALYLCASSIRDSSETQYFGPGTRLLVL.